This TCR beta chain was recorded in a study of Graves' ophthalmopathy and Graves' hyperthyroidism. RNA served as the template for amplifying TCR beta CDR3 regions. HTBI primers primed a first-round RT-PCR, and a second-round multiplex PCR followed. MiXCR, applied by TCRdb to the multiplex PCR reads, yields one record per CDR3 protein. Of 150,000 to 200,000 distinct CDR3 sequences detected, around two fifths appear once; the ten largest clones hold 8% to 10%. The germline V gene has CDR1 MDHEN and CDR2 SYDVKM. V was trimmed by 3 bases and J by 4 bases, leaving 9 bases between them. There are 13 residues in the CDR3. With regard to this clonotype: Its antigen is not identified.

For donors with ophthalmopathy, the disease showed moderate-to-severe activity, reached CAS ≥3 and NOSPECS ≥4, and had lasted under 3 months. Whole-study findings and limits: Separation of ophthalmopathy from stable hyperthyroidism was achieved by a 13-signature model, at approximately 88% sensitivity and approximately 84% specificity.

The chain employs TRBV28 and TRBJ1-2; D remains unclear. The sequenced material came from peripheral blood. The receptor was isolated from a man younger than 40 with Graves' ophthalmopathy. This CDR3 reads CASSFHLGYGYTF. In DNA, the CDR3 is TGTGCCAGCAGTTTTCATTTGGGCTATGGCTACACCTTC.